The 3 T cell receptor beta chains below all came from one sample that was sequenced in a study of CDR3 diversity in severe acne (dated by TCRdb to 2018 to 2020). Library preparation was by PCR. For sequencing, an Illumina HiSeq 2000 was employed. Using fastp at Q25 and MiXCR, TCRdb reprocessed the public reads and kept productive beta chains. A single entry per CDR3 protein holds the most common genes and DNA from its merged rows. The sample table shows 79,000 or so distinct CDR3 sequences, and approximately 49% are seen once. Of the sample, 11% is held by the ten largest clones. Sequencing used blood. All receptors come from a male donor with severe acne vulgaris.

The chain uses TRBV6-1 and TRBJ1-5; TRBD1 matches at 7 bases. The germline gives CDR1 MNHNS, CDR2 SASEGT. This CDR3 region has 15 residues. Trimming cost V 6 bases and J 2 bases; bases outside gene matches: 7. In DNA form, the CDR3 reads TGTGCCAGCAGAAGACAGGGTGGGGGCAATCAGCCCCAGCATTTT. Translating gives CASRRQGGGNQPQHF.

The V and J genes are TRBV7-8 and TRBJ2-2; TRBD2 aligns across 8 bases. The V segment lost 5 bases and the J segment 1 base; nucleotides outside the gene matches: 6. In germline, CDR1 is SGHVS, CDR2 FQNEAQ. CDR3 length equals 16 residues. The CDR3 coding sequence is TGTGCCAGCAGCACCATAAGCGGGGGGAACACCGGGGAGCTGTTTTTT. As protein: CASSTISGGNTGELFF.

The chain links TRBV9 to TRBJ1-1; D unclear. Trimming pared 0 bases from V and 1 base from J, leaving 13 bases between. Germline V gene data show CDR1 as SGDLS and CDR2 as YYNGEE. The CDR3 loop spans 16 amino acids. As DNA, the CDR3 is TGTGCCAGCAGCGTAGCTTCGTCGGTTAGGAACACTGAAGCTTTCTTT. Translating gives CASSVASSVRNTEAFF. Full variable domain (missing parts from reference TRBV9 and TRBJ1-1): DSGVTQTPKHLITATGQRVTLRCSPRSGDLSVYWYQQSLDQGLQFLIQYYNGEERAKGNILERFSAQQFPDLHSELNLSSLELGDSALYFCASSVASSVRNTEAFFGQGTRLTVV.